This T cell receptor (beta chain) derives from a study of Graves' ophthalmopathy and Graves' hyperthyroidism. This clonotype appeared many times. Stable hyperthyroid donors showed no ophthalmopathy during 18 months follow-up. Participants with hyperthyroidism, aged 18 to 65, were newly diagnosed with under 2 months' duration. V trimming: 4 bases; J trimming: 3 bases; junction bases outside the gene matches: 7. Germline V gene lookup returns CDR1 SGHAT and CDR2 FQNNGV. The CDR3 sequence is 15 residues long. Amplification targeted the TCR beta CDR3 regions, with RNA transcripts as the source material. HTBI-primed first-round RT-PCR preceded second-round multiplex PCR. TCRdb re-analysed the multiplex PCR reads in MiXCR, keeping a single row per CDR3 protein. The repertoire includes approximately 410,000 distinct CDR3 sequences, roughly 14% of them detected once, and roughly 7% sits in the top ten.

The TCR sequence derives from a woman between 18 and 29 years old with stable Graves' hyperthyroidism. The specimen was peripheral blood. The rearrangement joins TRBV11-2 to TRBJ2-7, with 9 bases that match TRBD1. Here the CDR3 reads CASSSQGTGLYEQYF. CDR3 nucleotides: TGTGCCAGCAGCTCCCAAGGGACAGGGCTCTACGAGCAGTACTTC.